The rows below give T cell receptor beta chains drawn from one sample of a study of vaccination and CD4 T cells after COVID-19. Antigen specificity for these receptors is unknown. TCRdb re-called the PCR reads with MiXCR, one entry per CDR3 protein. The sample yields some 11,000 distinct CDR3 sequences, 40% to 50% seen once. The sample was CD4+ T cells from blood, cultured in vitro. Receptors originate from a human donor who had recovered from COVID-19. CDR3s include the opening cysteine and the closing phenylalanine or tryptophan. D genes are given only for firm matches. Size values are once, few and many counts, or a class for expanded clones, and some rows have none.

TRBV29-1	.	TRBJ1-1	once	TGCAGCGTTTACAGGATGGGTAGCACTGAAGCTTTCTTT	CSVYRMGSTEAFF
TRBV27	.	TRBJ1-4	few	TGTGCCAGCAGTAAGGGCAATGAAAAACTGTTTTTT	CASSKGNEKLFF
TRBV11-2	.	TRBJ1-6	.	TGTGCCAGCATCTTCTCGGGCAGGGGTAATTCACCCCTCCACTTT	CASIFSGRGNSPLHF
TRBV6-5	TRBD1	TRBJ1-1	large	TGTGCCAGCAGTTACCTTCGACAGGGAAGCACTGAAGCTTTCTTT	CASSYLRQGSTEAFF
TRBV7-2	.	TRBJ1-3	few	TGTGCCAGCAGTTTCAGGGGTTCAAGAAACACCATATATTTT	CASSFRGSRNTIYF
TRBV5-5	.	TRBJ2-7	.	TGTGCCAGCAGCTGGGGGGACTCCGCGGGGTACGAGCAGTACTTC	CASSWGDSAGYEQYF
TRBV19	TRBD1	TRBJ1-5	.	TGTGCCAGTAGTATAGGGCCCGACAGGGACGGTCAGCCCCAGCATTTT	CASSIGPDRDGQPQHF
TRBV7-2	TRBD2	TRBJ2-7	.	TGTGCCAGCAAGGCGGGGGGGAGTATCCACGAGCAGTACTTC	CASKAGGSIHEQYF
TRBV6-2/TRBV6-3	.	TRBJ2-7	.	TGTGCCAGCAGTTACCCCTCGAGCCGGGGCCAAAAAATTTACGAGCAGTACTTC	CASSYPSSRGQKIYEQYF
TRBV5-1	TRBD2	TRBJ2-5	.	TGCGCCAGCAGCATTATAGCGGGGCAAGAGACCCAGTACTTC	CASSIIAGQETQYF
TRBV30	TRBD1	TRBJ1-5	.	TGTGCCTGGAGCACAGGGGAGGAACAGCCCCAGCATTTT	CAWSTGEEQPQHF